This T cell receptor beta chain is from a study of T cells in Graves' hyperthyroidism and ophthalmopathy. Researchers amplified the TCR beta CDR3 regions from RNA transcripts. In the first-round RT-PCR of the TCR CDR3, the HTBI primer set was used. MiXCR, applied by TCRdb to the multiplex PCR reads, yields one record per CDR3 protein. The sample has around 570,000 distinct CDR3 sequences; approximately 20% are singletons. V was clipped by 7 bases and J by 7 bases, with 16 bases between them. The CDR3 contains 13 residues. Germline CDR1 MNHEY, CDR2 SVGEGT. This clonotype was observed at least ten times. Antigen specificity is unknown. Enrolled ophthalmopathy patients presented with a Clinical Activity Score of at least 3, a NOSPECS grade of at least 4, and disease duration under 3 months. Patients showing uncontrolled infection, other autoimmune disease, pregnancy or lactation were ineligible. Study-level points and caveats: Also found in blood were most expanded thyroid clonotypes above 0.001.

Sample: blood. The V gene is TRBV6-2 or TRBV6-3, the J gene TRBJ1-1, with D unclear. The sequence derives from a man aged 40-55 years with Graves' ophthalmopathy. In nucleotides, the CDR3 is TGTGCCAGCATTGGGCAGGACCGGAGTGAAGCTTTCTTT. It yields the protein CASIGQDRSEAFF.